This TCR beta chain was sequenced for a study of graft-versus-host responses after intestinal transplantation. Overall study context: Anti-thymocyte globulin served as induction for all recipients, who then took tacrolimus and steroids for around 3 years.

Some clones are missing from TCRdb's copy, which holds only in-frame ones; the method was immunoSEQ multiplex PCR. The repertoire holds some 10,000 clones, with more than 85% as singletons. The germline V gene has CDR1 MDHEN and CDR2 SYDVKM. Trimming at V came to 6 bases and at J to 5 bases, leaving 8 bases not matched to a gene. The CDR3 is 14 residues long. On this clone: The antigen remains unidentified.

Study-wide results and limits: The recipient marrow held GvH clones, and some of them showed up first in ileum or blood. High graft-versus-host to host-versus-graft clonal ratios were seen in allografts of patients with graft-donor T cell macrochimerism.

Material: PBMCs, obtained almost 70 days after transplant. This receptor was identified in a human patient who received an intestinal transplant, so some T cells may come from the graft donor. The V call is TRBV28, the J call TRBJ2-7, with 9 nucleotides matching TRBD1. CDR3 sequence: CASSPRTGANEQYF. The CDR3 bases are TGTGCCAGCAGCCCTCGGACAGGGGCCAACGAGCAGTACTTC.